This T cell receptor beta chain was identified in a study of T-cell reconstitution after alpha-beta-depleted transplantation in children. The TCRbeta library was prepared with unique molecular identifiers. MiXCR was run by TCRdb on the PCR reads, yielding one entry per CDR3 protein. Among more than 200,000 distinct CDR3 sequences listed, roughly 15% were seen once. After removal of 6 bases from V and 10 bases from J, the junction contained 5 bases not matched to a gene. CDR3 length: 11 amino acids. CDR1 and CDR2 from the germline V gene are SGHAT and FQNNGV. This clonotype was seen many times. What it recognizes is unknown. Study results and caveats: Day-60 TCRbeta diversity that was high in some patients was derived from surviving recipient T cells and thymic progenitors. Two months or so post-transplant, alpha-beta T cells reportedly derived from several hundred expanded graft clones. T-cell counts and diversity at one year post-transplant came mainly from newly produced T cells.

V and J are TRBV11-2 and TRBJ2-5; TRBD1 matches at 7 bases. The sample here was PBMCs, mostly from graft donor cells, taken 360 days after TCRalphabeta/CD19-depleted stem cell transplant. The receptor was derived from a male patient aged 2 to 9 who had a stem cell transplant for acute lymphoblastic leukemia, so the T cells may come from the graft donor. The CDR3 protein is CASRVGQRQYF. The CDR3 DNA reads TGTGCCAGCAGGGTGGGACAGCGCCAGTACTTC.